This T cell receptor (beta chain) is from a study of T cell repertoires in cytomegalovirus infection. This clonotype was counted between two and nine times. From the reads, TCRdb called clonotypes with MiXCR, one entry per CDR3 protein. The sample carries around 350,000 distinct CDR3 sequences, 15% to 20% recorded once. Deletions cut 0 bases from V and 5 bases from J, with 8 bases between. The CDR3 covers 14 residues. The V and J genes are TRBV12-3 or TRBV12-4 and TRBJ2-1; D is unclear. This TCR was sampled from a human donor in good health (CMV status not recorded). Some clones in this sample may be carry-over from other donors' samples. The sequenced sample consisted of PBMCs. As DNA, the CDR3 is TGTGCCAGCAGTTTAGCGGCTGTGAACAATGAGCAGTTCTTC. Protein sequence: CASSLAAVNNEQFF.